The clone carrying this T cell receptor beta chain has at least ten counts. Its target is unknown. The data originate from a study of T cells after posttransplantation cyclophosphamide. Regarding the study as a whole: Donor CD8+ memory clones often dominated recipient blood repertoires at later times.

Method: immunoSEQ multiplex PCR; TCRdb's copy keeps in-frame clones and lacks some. The sample holds some 23,000 clones, and no clone turns up only once. Cyclophosphamide on days +3 and +4 followed busulfan-fludarabine conditioning and a marrow graft. V lost 5 bases, J lost 5 bases, and 9 bases stayed unmatched. The CDR3 runs to 15 residues. Germline V gene data show CDR1 as LNHDA and CDR2 as SQIVND (reference sequence). This TCR came from a young adult male patient who received an allogeneic stem cell transplant from a related donor, was CMV-positive, and had no GVHD. Part of the T cell pool may stem from the graft donor. The rearrangement uses TRBV19 and TRBJ2-3, with 8 nucleotides matching TRBD1. The sequenced sample was PBMCs, obtained after allogeneic stem cell transplant with posttransplant cyclophosphamide. This CDR3 reads CASSSRTGRLDTQYF. CDR3 DNA sequence: TGTGCCAGTAGTTCCCGGACAGGGCGTTTAGATACGCAGTATTTT. The entire variable domain, with the rest obtained from reference TRBV19 and TRBJ2-3, is as follows: DGGITQSPKYLFRKEGQNVTLSCEQNLNHDAMYWYRQDPGQGLRLIYYSQIVNDFQKGDIAEGYSVSREKKESFPLTVTSAQKNPTAFYLCASSSRTGRLDTQYFGPGTRLTVL.